A selection of T cell receptor beta chains follows, all from one sample in a study of identical twins. MiXCR, run by TCRdb on the 5' RACE reads, gives a single entry per CDR3 protein. Among around 530,000 distinct CDR3 sequences listed, 12% to 15% were seen once. These data were also reused for a study on yellow fever vaccine responses in identical twins.

The sample consisted of CD4+ T cells sorted from blood. These TCRs come from a woman between 18 and 29 years old in good health. Both conserved end residues are part of each CDR3. Each record gives: J gene, V gene, clone size, CDR3 protein. Expanded clones get a size class; other rows say once, few or many, or leave the size out.

J gene: TRBJ2-2
V gene: TRBV12-3/TRBV12-4
clone size: few
CDR3 protein: CASSSSTGNIGELFF

J gene: TRBJ2-7
V gene: TRBV28
clone size: few
CDR3 protein: CASFGGDRGLVYEQYF

J gene: TRBJ2-2
V gene: TRBV20-1
clone size: few
CDR3 protein: CSARTSGENTGELFF

J gene: TRBJ2-1
V gene: TRBV20-1
clone size: few
CDR3 protein: CSARGAGQAYGEQFF

J gene: TRBJ1-1
V gene: TRBV10-3
clone size: NA
CDR3 protein: CAITSPPGTEAFF

J gene: TRBJ2-2
V gene: TRBV5-6
clone size: NA
CDR3 protein: CASSLVASGYTGELFF

J gene: TRBJ2-6
V gene: TRBV6-5
clone size: few
CDR3 protein: CASSYRAGQGLSGANVLTF

J gene: TRBJ1-1
V gene: TRBV20-1
clone size: NA
CDR3 protein: CSAGPTGDTEAFF

J gene: TRBJ2-1
V gene: TRBV6-1
clone size: NA
CDR3 protein: CASIPGTSGSPKYNEQFF

J gene: TRBJ1-2
V gene: TRBV12-3/TRBV12-4
clone size: few
CDR3 protein: CASGRANYGYTF

J gene: TRBJ2-1
V gene: TRBV7-6
clone size: few
CDR3 protein: CASSLEGRSSYNEQFF

J gene: TRBJ2-7
V gene: TRBV5-5
clone size: few
CDR3 protein: CASSLGYRISYEQYF

J gene: TRBJ2-1
V gene: TRBV12-3/TRBV12-4
clone size: NA
CDR3 protein: CASSLLGAGTYNEQFF

J gene: TRBJ2-5
V gene: TRBV27
clone size: NA
CDR3 protein: CASSFAARVQETQYF

J gene: TRBJ2-5
V gene: TRBV2
clone size: few
CDR3 protein: CASSDLAGLQETQYF

J gene: TRBJ2-2
V gene: TRBV20-1
clone size: NA
CDR3 protein: CSARSSGDTGELFF

J gene: TRBJ1-2
V gene: TRBV2
clone size: NA
CDR3 protein: CASRIRVWEGYTF

J gene: TRBJ2-1
V gene: TRBV6-5
clone size: few
CDR3 protein: CASKFGGVGEQFF

J gene: TRBJ2-1
V gene: TRBV20-1
clone size: NA
CDR3 protein: CSAHPLAGANEQFF

J gene: TRBJ1-2
V gene: TRBV20-1
clone size: few
CDR3 protein: CSALKGTAVNYGYTF

J gene: TRBJ2-3
V gene: TRBV5-1
clone size: NA
CDR3 protein: CASRPDRQGRTDTQYF

J gene: TRBJ2-3
V gene: TRBV19
clone size: few
CDR3 protein: CASRGTTGTDTQYF

J gene: TRBJ2-1
V gene: TRBV9
clone size: few
CDR3 protein: CASRLGLAGVEEQFF

J gene: TRBJ1-2
V gene: TRBV27
clone size: NA
CDR3 protein: CASRREAGYGYTF

J gene: TRBJ2-3
V gene: TRBV5-1
clone size: many
CDR3 protein: CASIVSPDADTQYF

J gene: TRBJ2-2
V gene: TRBV10-1
clone size: NA
CDR3 protein: CASSEGANPTGELFF

J gene: TRBJ1-2
V gene: TRBV12-3/TRBV12-4
clone size: NA
CDR3 protein: CASSLALGTGQGYTF

J gene: TRBJ1-5
V gene: TRBV6-5
clone size: NA
CDR3 protein: CASKASNQPQHF

J gene: TRBJ2-3
V gene: TRBV6-5
clone size: NA
CDR3 protein: CASSYGSGGSSEKDTQYF

J gene: TRBJ2-7
V gene: TRBV5-1
clone size: many
CDR3 protein: CASSLRTSGSYEQYF

J gene: TRBJ2-2
V gene: TRBV7-9
clone size: NA
CDR3 protein: CASSQLLTGNTGELFF

J gene: TRBJ1-2
V gene: TRBV5-1
clone size: few
CDR3 protein: CASSYGHDYGYTF

J gene: TRBJ2-1
V gene: TRBV3-1
clone size: many
CDR3 protein: CASSQDPPNEQFF

J gene: TRBJ2-3
V gene: TRBV3-1
clone size: NA
CDR3 protein: CASSQDLGGATDTQYF

J gene: TRBJ2-1
V gene: TRBV13
clone size: NA
CDR3 protein: CASSLGSGGAFNEQFF

J gene: TRBJ2-6
V gene: TRBV5-6
clone size: NA
CDR3 protein: CASSFGNSGANVLTF

J gene: TRBJ2-1
V gene: TRBV24-1
clone size: few
CDR3 protein: CATSDRIGTGIPISYNEQFF

J gene: TRBJ1-5
V gene: TRBV6-2/TRBV6-3
clone size: NA
CDR3 protein: CASSLDQESNQPQHF

J gene: TRBJ1-3
V gene: TRBV25-1
clone size: NA
CDR3 protein: CASSEASSGNTIYF

J gene: TRBJ2-3
V gene: TRBV25-1
clone size: few
CDR3 protein: CASSEPTWRAGMSTDTQYF

J gene: TRBJ2-1
V gene: TRBV25-1
clone size: few
CDR3 protein: CASSEPILGRFF

J gene: TRBJ2-7
V gene: TRBV20-1
clone size: NA
CDR3 protein: CSASPGYEQYF

J gene: TRBJ2-5
V gene: TRBV2
clone size: few
CDR3 protein: CASSAAGLRTETQYF

J gene: TRBJ2-1
V gene: TRBV7-3
clone size: NA
CDR3 protein: CASSPRLAGPRSSYNEQFF

J gene: TRBJ1-6
V gene: TRBV14
clone size: NA
CDR3 protein: CASSQVQGNSPLHF

J gene: TRBJ2-1
V gene: TRBV7-8
clone size: few
CDR3 protein: CASGGLAESYNEQFF

J gene: TRBJ1-4
V gene: TRBV5-1
clone size: few
CDR3 protein: CASSTVGQGDEKLFF

J gene: TRBJ1-4
V gene: TRBV29-1
clone size: few
CDR3 protein: CSVAAGGREKLFF

J gene: TRBJ1-1
V gene: TRBV3-1
clone size: NA
CDR3 protein: CASSRETGNTEAFF

J gene: TRBJ2-7
V gene: TRBV20-1
clone size: NA
CDR3 protein: CSALGPPDEQYF

J gene: TRBJ1-1
V gene: TRBV15
clone size: few
CDR3 protein: CATSRASENTEAFF

J gene: TRBJ2-5
V gene: TRBV24-1
clone size: few
CDR3 protein: CATSGTGGRETQYF

J gene: TRBJ2-1
V gene: TRBV24-1
clone size: few
CDR3 protein: CATSDWDRGLPYNEQFF

J gene: TRBJ2-2
V gene: TRBV20-1
clone size: NA
CDR3 protein: CSARDQGARELFF

J gene: TRBJ2-7
V gene: TRBV7-8
clone size: many
CDR3 protein: CASSPGYNYEQYF

J gene: TRBJ2-1
V gene: TRBV12-3/TRBV12-4
clone size: few
CDR3 protein: CASSSPIYNEQFF

J gene: TRBJ2-7
V gene: TRBV20-1
clone size: NA
CDR3 protein: CSAIKGDAYEQYF

J gene: TRBJ2-6
V gene: TRBV12-3/TRBV12-4
clone size: many
CDR3 protein: CASNRSRGTGANVLTF

J gene: TRBJ2-1
V gene: TRBV10-3
clone size: few
CDR3 protein: CAISERTIFNEQFF